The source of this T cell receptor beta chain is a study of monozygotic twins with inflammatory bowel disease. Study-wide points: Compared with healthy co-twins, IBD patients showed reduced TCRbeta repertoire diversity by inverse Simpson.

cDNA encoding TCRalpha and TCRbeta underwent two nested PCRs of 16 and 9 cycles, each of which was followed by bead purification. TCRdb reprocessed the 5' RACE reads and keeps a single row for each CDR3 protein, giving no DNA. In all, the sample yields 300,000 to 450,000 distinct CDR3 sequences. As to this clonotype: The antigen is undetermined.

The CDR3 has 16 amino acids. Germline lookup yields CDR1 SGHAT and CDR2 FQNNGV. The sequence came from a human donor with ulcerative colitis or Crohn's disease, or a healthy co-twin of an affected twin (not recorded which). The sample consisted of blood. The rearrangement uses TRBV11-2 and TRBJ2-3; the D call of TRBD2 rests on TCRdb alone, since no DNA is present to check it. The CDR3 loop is CASSLVGGGASDTQYF.